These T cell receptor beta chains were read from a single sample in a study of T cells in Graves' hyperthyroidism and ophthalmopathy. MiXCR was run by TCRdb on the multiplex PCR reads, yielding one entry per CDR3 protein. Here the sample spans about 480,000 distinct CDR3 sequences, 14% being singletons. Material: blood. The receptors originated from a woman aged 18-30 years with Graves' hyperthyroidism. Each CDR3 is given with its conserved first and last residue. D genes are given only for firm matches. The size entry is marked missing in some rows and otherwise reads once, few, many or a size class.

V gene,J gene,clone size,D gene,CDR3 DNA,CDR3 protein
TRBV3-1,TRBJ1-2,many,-,TGTGCCAGCAGCCAAGAGGCAGCGACGAACTATGGCTACACCTTC,CASSQEAATNYGYTF
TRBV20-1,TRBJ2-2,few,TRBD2,TGCAGTGCCGACGGGACTAGCGCGACCGGGGAGCTGTTTTTT,CSADGTSATGELFF
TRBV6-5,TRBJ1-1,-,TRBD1,TGTGCCAGCAGTTACGAAGGACAGGGGGCGAGGACTGAAGCTTTCTTT,CASSYEGQGARTEAFF
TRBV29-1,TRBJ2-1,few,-,TGCAGCGTTGACACTACCAGGTCTACTGATGAGCAGTTCTTC,CSVDTTRSTDEQFF
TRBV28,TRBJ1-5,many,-,TGTGCCAGCACCCTGGGAAGTGGGGCAGATCAGCCCCAGCATTTT,CASTLGSGADQPQHF
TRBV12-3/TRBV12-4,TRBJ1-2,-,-,TGTGCCAGCCCCCGAGGGGAGGGTAGGTATGGCTACACCTTC,CASPRGEGRYGYTF
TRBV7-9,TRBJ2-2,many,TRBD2,TGTGCCAGCAGCTCGGTCGGGACTAGCGGGCCCGGGGAGCTGTTTTTT,CASSSVGTSGPGELFF
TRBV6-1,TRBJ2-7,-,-,TGTGCCAGCAGTACCCGGACGGGCCCCTCCTACGAGCAGTACTTC,CASSTRTGPSYEQYF
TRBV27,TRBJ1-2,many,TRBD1,TGTGCCAGCAGACCAACGGGGACAGGGGGCTCGGACTATGGCTACACCTTC,CASRPTGTGGSDYGYTF
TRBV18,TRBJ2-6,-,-,TGTGCCAGCTCACCACCGAGGCAGTTTTCTGGGGCCAACGTCCTGACTTTC,CASSPPRQFSGANVLTF
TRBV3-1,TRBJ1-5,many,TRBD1,TGTGCCAGCAGCCAAGATACAGGGGCCCACCAGCCCCAGCATTTT,CASSQDTGAHQPQHF
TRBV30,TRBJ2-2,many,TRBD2,TGTGCCTGGAGTGTACAGACTAGCGGGAGGGCCGGGGAGCTGTTTTTT,CAWSVQTSGRAGELFF
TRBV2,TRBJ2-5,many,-,TGTGCCAGCAGAACCGGGACCCATGTGGAGACCCAGTACTTC,CASRTGTHVETQYF
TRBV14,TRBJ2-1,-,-,TGTGCCAGCAGTGACGACAGAAGGGGCAATGAGCAGTTCTTC,CASSDDRRGNEQFF
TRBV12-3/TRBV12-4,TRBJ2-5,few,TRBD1,TGTGCCAGCAACACTCGGGACAGGGGGCCAGAGACCCAGTACTTC,CASNTRDRGPETQYF
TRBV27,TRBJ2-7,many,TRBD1,TGTGCCAGCAGTTCTTCCGGGACAGGGCTCTACGAGCAGTACTTC,CASSSSGTGLYEQYF
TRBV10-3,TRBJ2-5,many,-,TGTGCCATCAGTGAAGCCAGGGGGAGGCAAGAGACCCAGTACTTC,CAISEARGRQETQYF
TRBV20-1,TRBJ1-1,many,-,TGCAGTGCCTCCGGCCTCCGGCTGGGTAACACTGAAGCTTTCTTT,CSASGLRLGNTEAFF
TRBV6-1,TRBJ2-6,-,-,TGTGCCAGCAACGCAATGCCGCGACGAGGGGCCAACGTCCTGACTTTC,CASNAMPRRGANVLTF
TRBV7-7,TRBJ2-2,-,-,TGTGCTAGCAGCCTTCTGACGACAGCGAACACCGGGGAGCTGTTTTTT,CASSLLTTANTGELFF
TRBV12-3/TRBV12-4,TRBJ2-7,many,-,TGTGCCAGCAGCCCCGGGACTGGAGGGTACGAGCAGTACTTC,CASSPGTGGYEQYF
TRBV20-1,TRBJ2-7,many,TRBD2,TGCAGTGCCCCGAGTCGCCCTAGCGGGAGGTCGCACTCCTACGAGCAGTACTTC,CSAPSRPSGRSHSYEQYF
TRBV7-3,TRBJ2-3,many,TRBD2,TGTGCCAGCAGCTTGGGGACTAGCGGGAGTTTAGGCACAGATACGCAGTATTTT,CASSLGTSGSLGTDTQYF
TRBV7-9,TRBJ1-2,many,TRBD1,TGTGCCAGCCTCGACAGGGTTGTCAATGGGCGCTACACCTTC,CASLDRVVNGRYTF